This T cell receptor beta chain was sequenced during a study of blood T cell repertoires in COVID-19. About the study: COVID-19 samples from acute and convalescent phases originated in the United States, Italy and Spain. PBMCs, B-cell-depleted T cells, or T cells were the source of the cDNA or gDNA that made up the material.

The CDR3 extends over 11 amino acids. Between the trimmed V and J ends, which lost 7 bases and 6 bases, there was a span of 8 bases. Per germline, CDR1 SEHNR and CDR2 FQNEAQ (reference sequence). Original handling: Amplifying reference gene primers gave estimates of nucleated cell counts. Produced via immunoSEQ multiplex PCR; TCRdb's table is partial and in-frame only. V, J and clone size reflect that table, while D and trimming were determined from the DNA. This table holds some 130,000 clones, roughly nine tenths found once. V gene TRBV7-9 combines with J gene TRBJ2-3, with D hard to call. The source of this sequence is a man aged 50-60 years with active COVID-19. Sequencing was carried out using peripheral blood. CDR3 loop: CASTISDTQYF. In nucleotides, the CDR3 is TGTGCCAGCACCATCTCGGATACGCAGTATTTT.